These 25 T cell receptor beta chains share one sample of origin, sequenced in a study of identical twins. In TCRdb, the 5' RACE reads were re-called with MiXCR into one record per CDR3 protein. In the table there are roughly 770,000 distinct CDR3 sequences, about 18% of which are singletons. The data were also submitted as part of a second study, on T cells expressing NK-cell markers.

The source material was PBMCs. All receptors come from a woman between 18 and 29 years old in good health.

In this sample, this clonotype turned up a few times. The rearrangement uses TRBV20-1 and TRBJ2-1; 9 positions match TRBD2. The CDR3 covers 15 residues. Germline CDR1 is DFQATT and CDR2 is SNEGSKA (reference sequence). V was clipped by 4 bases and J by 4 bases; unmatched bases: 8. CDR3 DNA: TGCAGTGCTAAGATTGGACTAGCGTCGTACAATGAGCAGTTCTTC. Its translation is CSAKIGLASYNEQFF.

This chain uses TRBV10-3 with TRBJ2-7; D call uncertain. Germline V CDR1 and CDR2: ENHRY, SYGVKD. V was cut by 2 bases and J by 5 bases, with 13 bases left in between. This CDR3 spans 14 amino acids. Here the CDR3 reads CAISEQSLINEQYF. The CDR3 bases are TGTGCCATCAGTGAGCAGAGTCTAATCAACGAGCAGTACTTC.

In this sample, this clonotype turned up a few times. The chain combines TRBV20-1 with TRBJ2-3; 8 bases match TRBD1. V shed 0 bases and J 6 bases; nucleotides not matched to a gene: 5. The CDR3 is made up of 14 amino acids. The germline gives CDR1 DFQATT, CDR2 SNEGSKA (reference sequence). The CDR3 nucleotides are TGCAGTGCTAGAGACCCAGGGGGCGCGGATACGCAGTATTTT. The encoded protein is CSARDPGGADTQYF.

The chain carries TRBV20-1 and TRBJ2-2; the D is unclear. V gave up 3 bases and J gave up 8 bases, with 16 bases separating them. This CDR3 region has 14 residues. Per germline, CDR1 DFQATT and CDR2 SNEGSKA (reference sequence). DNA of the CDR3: TGCAGTGCTAGCCCTGGACGAGTAAAAGGGGAGCTGTTTTTT. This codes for CSASPGRVKGELFF.

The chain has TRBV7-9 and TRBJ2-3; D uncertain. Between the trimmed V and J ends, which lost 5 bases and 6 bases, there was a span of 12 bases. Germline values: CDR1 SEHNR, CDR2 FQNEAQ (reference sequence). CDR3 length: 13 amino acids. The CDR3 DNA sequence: TGTGCCAGCAGCCACATCGGTGGGGATACGCAGTATTTT. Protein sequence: CASSHIGGDTQYF.

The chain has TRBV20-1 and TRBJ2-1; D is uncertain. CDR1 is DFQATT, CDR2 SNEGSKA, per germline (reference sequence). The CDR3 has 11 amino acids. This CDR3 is CSPTDYNEQFF. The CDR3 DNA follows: TGCTCCCCCACAGATTACAATGAGCAGTTCTTC.

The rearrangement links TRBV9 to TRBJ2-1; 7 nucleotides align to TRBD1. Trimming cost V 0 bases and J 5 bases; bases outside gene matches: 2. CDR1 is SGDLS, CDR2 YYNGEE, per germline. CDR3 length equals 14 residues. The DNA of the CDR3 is TGTGCCAGCAGCGTAGTAGGGGGCCACAATGAGCAGTTCTTC. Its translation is CASSVVGGHNEQFF.

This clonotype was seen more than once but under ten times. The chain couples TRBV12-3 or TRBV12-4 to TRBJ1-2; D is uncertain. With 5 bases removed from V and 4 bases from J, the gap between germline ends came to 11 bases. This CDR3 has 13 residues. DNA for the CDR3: TGTGCCAGCAGTCTGAGTGCTACCTATGGCTACACCTTC. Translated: CASSLSATYGYTF.

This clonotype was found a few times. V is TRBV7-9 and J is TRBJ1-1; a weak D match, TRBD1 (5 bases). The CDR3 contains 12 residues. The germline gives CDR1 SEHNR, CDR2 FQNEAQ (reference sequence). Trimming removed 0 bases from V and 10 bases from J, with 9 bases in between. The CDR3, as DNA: TGTGCCAGCAGCTTAGCGATCGGGGGAGCTTTCTTT. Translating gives CASSLAIGGAFF.

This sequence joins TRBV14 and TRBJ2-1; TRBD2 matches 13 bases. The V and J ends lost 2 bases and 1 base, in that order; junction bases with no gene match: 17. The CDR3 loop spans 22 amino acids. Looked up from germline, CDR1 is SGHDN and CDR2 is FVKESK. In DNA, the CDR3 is TGTGCCAGCAGCCAAATAAACGGACTAGCGGGGGCCTACACGACATCCTACAATGAGCAGTTCTTC. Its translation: CASSQINGLAGAYTTSYNEQFF. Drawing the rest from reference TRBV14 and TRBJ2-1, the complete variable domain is EAGVTQFPSHSVIEKGQTVTLRCDPISGHDNLYWYRRVMGKEIKFLLHFVKESKQDESGMPNNRFLAERTGGTYSTLKVQPAELEDSGVYFCASSQINGLAGAYTTSYNEQFFGPGTRLTVL.

The CDR3 bases are TGCAGTGCTAGTGACGGGACCACTGAAGCTTTCTTT. Amino acids: CSASDGTTEAFF. The chain has TRBV20-1 and TRBJ1-1, with D possibly matching TRBD1 (5 bases). The CDR3 has 12 residues. The V gene lost 3 bases and the J gene lost 4 bases, with 9 bases spanning the gap. The germline CDR1 and CDR2 sequences are DFQATT and SNEGSKA (reference sequence).

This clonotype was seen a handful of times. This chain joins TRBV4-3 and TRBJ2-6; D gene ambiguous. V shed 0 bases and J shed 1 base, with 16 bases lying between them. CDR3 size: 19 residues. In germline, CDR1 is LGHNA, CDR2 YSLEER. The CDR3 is CASSQELLGLGSGANVLTF. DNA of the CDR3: TGCGCCAGCAGCCAAGAATTATTAGGCCTAGGGTCTGGGGCCAACGTCCTGACTTTC.

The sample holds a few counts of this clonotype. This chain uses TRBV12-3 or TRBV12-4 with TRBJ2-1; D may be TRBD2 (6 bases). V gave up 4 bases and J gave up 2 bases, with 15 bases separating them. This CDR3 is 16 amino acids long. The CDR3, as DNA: TGTGCCAGCAGTTCCCTCAAGGGGAGGACCTACAATGAGCAGTTCTTC. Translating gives CASSSLKGRTYNEQFF.

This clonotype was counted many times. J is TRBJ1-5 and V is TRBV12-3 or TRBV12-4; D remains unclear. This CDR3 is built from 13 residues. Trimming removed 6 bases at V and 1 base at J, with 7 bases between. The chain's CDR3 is CASSLRSNQPQHF. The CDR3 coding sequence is TGTGCCAGCAGCCTCCGGAGCAATCAGCCCCAGCATTTT.

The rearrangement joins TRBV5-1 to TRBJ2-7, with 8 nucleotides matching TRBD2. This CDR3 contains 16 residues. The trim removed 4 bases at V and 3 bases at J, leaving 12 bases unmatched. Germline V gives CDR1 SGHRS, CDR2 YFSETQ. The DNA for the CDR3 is TGCGCCAGCAGCCCACTGACTAGCGAGCGAAACTACGAGCAGTACTTC. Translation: CASSPLTSERNYEQYF.

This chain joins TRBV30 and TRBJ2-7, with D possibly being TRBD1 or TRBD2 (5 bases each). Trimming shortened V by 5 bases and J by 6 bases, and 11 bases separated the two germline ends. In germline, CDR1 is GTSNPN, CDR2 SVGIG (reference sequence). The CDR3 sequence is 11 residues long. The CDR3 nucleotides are TGTGCCTGGGAGGGGCATATCGAGCAGTACTTC. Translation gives CAWEGHIEQYF.

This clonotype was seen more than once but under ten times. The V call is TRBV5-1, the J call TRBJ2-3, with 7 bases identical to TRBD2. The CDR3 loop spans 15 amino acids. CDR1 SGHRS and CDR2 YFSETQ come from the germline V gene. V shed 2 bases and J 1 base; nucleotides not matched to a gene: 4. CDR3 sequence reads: CASSLNLAGTDTQYF. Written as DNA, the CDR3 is TGCGCCAGCAGCTTAAATCTAGCGGGCACAGATACGCAGTATTTT. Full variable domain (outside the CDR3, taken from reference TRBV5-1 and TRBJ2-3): KAGVTQTPRYLIKTRGQQVTLSCSPISGHRSVSWYQQTPGQGLQFLFEYFSETQRNKGNFPGRFSGRQFSNSRSEMNVSTLELGDSALYLCASSLNLAGTDTQYFGPGTRLTVL.

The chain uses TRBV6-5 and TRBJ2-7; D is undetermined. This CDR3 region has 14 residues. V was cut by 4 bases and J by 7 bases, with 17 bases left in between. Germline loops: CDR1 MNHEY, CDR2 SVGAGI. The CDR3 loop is CASSFSTTPREQYF. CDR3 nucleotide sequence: TGTGCCAGCAGTTTCTCCACAACGCCGAGGGAGCAGTACTTC.

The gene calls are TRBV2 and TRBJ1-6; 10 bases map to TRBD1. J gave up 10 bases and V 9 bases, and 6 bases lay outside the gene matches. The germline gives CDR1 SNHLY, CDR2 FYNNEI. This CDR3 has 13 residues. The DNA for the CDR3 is TGTGCCAGGAGGGGACAGGGGAGGTCACCCCTCCACTTT. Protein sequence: CARRGQGRSPLHF. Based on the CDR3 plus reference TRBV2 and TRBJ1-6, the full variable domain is EPEVTQTPSHQVTQMGQEVILRCVPISNHLYFYWYRQILGQKVEFLVSFYNNEISEKSEIFDDQFSVERPDGSNFTLKIRSTKLEDSAMYFCARRGQGRSPLHFGNGTRLTVT.

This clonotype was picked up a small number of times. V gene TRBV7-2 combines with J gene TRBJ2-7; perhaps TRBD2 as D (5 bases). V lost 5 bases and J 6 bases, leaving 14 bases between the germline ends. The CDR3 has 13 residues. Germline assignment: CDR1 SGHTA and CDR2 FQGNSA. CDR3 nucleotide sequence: TGTGCCAGCAGCCCCTGGAGTGGAGGCGAGCAGTACTTC. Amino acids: CASSPWSGGEQYF.

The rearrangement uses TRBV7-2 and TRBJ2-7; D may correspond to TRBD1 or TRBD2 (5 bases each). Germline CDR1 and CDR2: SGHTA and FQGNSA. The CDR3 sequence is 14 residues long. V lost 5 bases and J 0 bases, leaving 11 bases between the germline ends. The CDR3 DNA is TGTGCCAGCAGCCGGGGCGGAAGCTCCTACGAGCAGTACTTC. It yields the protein CASSRGGSSYEQYF.

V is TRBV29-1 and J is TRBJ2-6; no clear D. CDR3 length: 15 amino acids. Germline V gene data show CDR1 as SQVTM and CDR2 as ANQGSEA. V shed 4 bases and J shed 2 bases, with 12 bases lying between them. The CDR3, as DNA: TGCAGCGTTGGACGTATAGGGCCTGGGGCCAACGTCCTGACTTTC. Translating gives CSVGRIGPGANVLTF. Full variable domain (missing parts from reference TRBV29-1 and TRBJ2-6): SAVISQKPSRDICQRGTSLTIQCQVDSQVTMMFWYRQQPGQSLTLIATANQGSEATYESGFVIDKFPISRPNLTFSTLTVSNMSPEDSSIYLCSVGRIGPGANVLTFGAGSRLTVL.

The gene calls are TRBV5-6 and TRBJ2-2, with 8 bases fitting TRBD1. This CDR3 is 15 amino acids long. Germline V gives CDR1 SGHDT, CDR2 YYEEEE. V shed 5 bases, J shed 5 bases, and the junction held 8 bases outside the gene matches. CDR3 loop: CASRRTGFETGELFF. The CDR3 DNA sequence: TGTGCCAGCAGGAGGACAGGGTTCGAGACCGGGGAGCTGTTTTTT. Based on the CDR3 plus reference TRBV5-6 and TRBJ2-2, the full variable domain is DAGVTQSPTHLIKTRGQQVTLRCSPKSGHDTVSWYQQALGQGPQFIFQYYEEEERQRGNFPDRFSGHQFPNYSSELNVNALLLGDSALYLCASRRTGFETGELFFGEGSRLTVL.

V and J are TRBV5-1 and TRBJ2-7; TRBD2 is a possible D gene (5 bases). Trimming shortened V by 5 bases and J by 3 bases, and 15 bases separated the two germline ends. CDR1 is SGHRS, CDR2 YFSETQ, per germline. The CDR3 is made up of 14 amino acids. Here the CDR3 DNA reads TGCGCCAGCAGACCGCAGCAACGGGGCTACGAGCAGTACTTC. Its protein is CASRPQQRGYEQYF.

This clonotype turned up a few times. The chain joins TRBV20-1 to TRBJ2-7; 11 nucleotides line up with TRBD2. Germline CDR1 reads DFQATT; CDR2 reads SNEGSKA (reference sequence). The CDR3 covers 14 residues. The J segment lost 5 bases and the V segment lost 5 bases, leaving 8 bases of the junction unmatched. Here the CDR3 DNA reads TGCAGTGCTGGTCGTAATAGCGGGAGGGACGAGCAGTACTTC. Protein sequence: CSAGRNSGRDEQYF.